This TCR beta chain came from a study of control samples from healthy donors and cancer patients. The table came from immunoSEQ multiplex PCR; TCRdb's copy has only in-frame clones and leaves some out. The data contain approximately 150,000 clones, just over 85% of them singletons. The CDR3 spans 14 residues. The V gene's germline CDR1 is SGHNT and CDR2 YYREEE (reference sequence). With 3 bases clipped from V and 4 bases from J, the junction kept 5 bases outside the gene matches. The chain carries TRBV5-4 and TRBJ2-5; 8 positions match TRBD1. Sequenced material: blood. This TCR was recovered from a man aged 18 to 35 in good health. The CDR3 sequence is CASSSGQGPETQYF. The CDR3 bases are TGTGCCAGCAGCTCAGGACAGGGCCCAGAGACCCAGTACTTC.